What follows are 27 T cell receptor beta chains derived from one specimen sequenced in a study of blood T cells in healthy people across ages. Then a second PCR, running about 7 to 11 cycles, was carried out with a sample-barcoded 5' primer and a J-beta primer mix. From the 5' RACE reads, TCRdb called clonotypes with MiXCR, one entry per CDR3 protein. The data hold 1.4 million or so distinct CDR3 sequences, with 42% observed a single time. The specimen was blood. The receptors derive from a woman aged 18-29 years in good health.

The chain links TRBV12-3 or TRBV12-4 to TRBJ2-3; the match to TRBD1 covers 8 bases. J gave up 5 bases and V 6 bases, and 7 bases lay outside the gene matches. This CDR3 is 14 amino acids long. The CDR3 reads CASRVTGAGDTQYF. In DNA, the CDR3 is TGTGCCAGCAGAGTGACAGGGGCCGGAGATACGCAGTATTTT.

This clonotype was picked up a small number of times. The CDR3, as DNA: TGTGCCAGCAGTGGCGGGACACCAAATCAGCCCCAGCATTTT. This translates into CASSGGTPNQPQHF. This sequence joins TRBV27 and TRBJ1-5, with D tentatively TRBD1 (6 bases). This CDR3 contains 14 residues. Trimming removed 5 bases at V and 4 bases at J, with 12 bases between. The germline V gene has CDR1 MNHEY and CDR2 SMNVEV (reference sequence).

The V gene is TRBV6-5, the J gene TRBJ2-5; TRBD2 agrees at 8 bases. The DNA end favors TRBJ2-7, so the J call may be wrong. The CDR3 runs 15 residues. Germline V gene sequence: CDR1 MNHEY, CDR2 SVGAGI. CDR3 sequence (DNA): TGTGCCAGCAGTTTCGGGCAGAGCGGGAGCTACGAGCAGTACTTC. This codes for CASSFGQSGSYEQYF.

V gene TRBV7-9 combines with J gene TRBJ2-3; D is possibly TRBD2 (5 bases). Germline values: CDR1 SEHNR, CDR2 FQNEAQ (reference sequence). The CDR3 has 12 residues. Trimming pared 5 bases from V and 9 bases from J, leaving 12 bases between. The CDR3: CASSQRETTQYF. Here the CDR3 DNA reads TGTGCCAGCAGCCAAAGGGAGACAACGCAGTATTTT.

For the CDR3, the DNA is TGTGCCAGCTCACCGACGACTGGCGATCAGCCCCAGCATTTT. Translation gives CASSPTTGDQPQHF. The chain employs TRBV18 and TRBJ1-5; no reliable D call. The CDR3 has 14 residues. Trimming stripped 3 bases from V and 5 bases from J, with 11 bases between. CDR1 and CDR2 from the germline V gene are KGHSH and LQKENI.

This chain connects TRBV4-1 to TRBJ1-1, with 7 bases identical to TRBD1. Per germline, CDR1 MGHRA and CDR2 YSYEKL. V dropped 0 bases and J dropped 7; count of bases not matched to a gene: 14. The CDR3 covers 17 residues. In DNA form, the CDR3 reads TGCGCCAGCAGCCAAGAAGCTGCCTGGACAGGCCTCAATGAAGCTTTCTTT. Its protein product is CASSQEAAWTGLNEAFF.

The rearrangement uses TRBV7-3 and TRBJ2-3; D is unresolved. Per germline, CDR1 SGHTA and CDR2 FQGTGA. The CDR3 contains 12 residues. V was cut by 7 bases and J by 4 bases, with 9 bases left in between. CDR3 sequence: CASNPTPDTQYF. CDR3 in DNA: TGTGCCAGCAACCCCACCCCAGATACGCAGTATTTT.

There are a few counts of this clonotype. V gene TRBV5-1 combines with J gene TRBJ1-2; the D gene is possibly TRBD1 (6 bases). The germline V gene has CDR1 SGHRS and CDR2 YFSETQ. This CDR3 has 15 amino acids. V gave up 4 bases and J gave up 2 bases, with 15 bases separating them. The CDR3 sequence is CASSPTGVYNYGYTF. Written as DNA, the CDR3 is TGCGCCAGCAGCCCGACAGGAGTTTACAACTATGGCTACACCTTC.

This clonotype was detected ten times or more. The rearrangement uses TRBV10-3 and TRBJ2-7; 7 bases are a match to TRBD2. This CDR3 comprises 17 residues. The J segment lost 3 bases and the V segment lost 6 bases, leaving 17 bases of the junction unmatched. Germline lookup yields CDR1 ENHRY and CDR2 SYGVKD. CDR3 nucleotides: TGTGCCATCAGAGACAGACTGGGACTATTGCGGAGCTACGAGCAGTACTTC. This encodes CAIRDRLGLLRSYEQYF.

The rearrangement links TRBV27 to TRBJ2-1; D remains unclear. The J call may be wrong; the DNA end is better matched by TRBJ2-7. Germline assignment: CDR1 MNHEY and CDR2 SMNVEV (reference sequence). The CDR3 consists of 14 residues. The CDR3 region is CASSIIDGYNEQYF. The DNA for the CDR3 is TGTGCCAGCAGCATCATCGACGGGTACAATGAGCAGTACTTC.

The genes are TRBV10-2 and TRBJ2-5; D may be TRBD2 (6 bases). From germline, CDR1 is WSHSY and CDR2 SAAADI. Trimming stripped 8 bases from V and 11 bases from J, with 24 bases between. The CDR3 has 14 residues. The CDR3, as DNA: TGCGCCAGCGTGCGGTGGACTACCGCCAATAAGCAGTACTTC. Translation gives CASVRWTTANKQYF.

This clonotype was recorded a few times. This chain's CDR3 is CASSHGTGGDEQFF. The CDR3, as DNA: TGTGCCAGCAGCCACGGGACAGGGGGAGATGAGCAGTTCTTC. The gene calls are TRBV7-9 and TRBJ2-1; 11 nucleotides match TRBD1. Trimming cost V 5 bases and J 8 bases; bases outside gene matches: 5. The CDR3 sequence is 14 residues long. The germline V gene encodes CDR1 SEHNR and CDR2 FQNEAQ (reference sequence).

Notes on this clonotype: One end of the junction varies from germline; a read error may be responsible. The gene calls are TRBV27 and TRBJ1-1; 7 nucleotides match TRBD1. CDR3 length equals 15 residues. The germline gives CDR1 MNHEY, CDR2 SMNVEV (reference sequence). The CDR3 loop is CASSLRDSMNTEAFF. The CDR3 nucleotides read TGTGCCAGTAGTTTGAGGGACAGCATGAACACTGAAGCTTTCTTT.

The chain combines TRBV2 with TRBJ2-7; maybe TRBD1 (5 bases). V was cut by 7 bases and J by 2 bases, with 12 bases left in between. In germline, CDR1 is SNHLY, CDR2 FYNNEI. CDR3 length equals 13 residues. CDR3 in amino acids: CASNPDSPYEQYF. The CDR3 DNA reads TGTGCCAGCAACCCCGACAGCCCCTACGAGCAGTACTTC.

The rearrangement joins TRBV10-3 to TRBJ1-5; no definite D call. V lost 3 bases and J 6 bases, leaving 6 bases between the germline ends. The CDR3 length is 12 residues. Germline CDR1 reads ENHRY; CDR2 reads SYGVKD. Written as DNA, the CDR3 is TGTGCCATCAGTGAAATGGGTCAGCCCCAGCATTTT. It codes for CAISEMGQPQHF.

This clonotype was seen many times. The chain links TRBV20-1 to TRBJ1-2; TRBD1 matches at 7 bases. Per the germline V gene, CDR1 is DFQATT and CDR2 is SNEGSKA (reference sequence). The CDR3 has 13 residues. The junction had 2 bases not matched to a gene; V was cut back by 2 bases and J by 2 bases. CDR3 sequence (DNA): TGCAGTGCTAGACTGACAGGGAACTATGGCTACACCTTC. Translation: CSARLTGNYGYTF.

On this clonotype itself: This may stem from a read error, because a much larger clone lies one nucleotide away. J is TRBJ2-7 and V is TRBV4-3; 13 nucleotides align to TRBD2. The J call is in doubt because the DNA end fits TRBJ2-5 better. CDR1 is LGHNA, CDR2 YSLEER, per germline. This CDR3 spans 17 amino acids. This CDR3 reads CASSPTLGLAGWETQYF. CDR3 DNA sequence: TGCGCCAGCAGCCCTACACTGGGACTAGCGGGATGGGAGACCCAGTACTTC.

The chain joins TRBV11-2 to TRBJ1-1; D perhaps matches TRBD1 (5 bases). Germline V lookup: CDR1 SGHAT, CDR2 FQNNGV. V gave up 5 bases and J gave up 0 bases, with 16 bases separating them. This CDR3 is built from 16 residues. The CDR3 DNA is TGTGCCAGCAGCATCCGGGGCCCGTCAATGAACACTGAAGCTTTCTTT. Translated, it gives CASSIRGPSMNTEAFF.

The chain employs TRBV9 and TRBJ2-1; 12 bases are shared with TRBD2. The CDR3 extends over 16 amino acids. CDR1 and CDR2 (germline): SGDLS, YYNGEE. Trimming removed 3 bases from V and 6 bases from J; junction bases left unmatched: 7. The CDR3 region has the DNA TGTGCCAGCAGCGGGACTAGCGGGGCTTTGGTCAATGAGCAGTTCTTC. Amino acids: CASSGTSGALVNEQFF.

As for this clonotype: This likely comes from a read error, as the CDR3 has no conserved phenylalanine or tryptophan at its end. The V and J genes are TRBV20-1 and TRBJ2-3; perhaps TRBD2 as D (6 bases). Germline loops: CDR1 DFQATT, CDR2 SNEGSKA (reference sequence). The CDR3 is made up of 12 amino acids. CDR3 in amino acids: CAKTSPADTQYV. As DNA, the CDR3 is TGCGCTAAGACTAGTCCCGCAGATACGCAGTATGTT.

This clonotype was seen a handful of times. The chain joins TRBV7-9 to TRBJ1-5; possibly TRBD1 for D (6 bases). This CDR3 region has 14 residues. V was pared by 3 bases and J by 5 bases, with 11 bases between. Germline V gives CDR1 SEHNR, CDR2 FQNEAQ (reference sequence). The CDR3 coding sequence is TGTGCCAGCAGCTTGGGACATCCCGATCAGCCCCAGCATTTT. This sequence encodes CASSLGHPDQPQHF.

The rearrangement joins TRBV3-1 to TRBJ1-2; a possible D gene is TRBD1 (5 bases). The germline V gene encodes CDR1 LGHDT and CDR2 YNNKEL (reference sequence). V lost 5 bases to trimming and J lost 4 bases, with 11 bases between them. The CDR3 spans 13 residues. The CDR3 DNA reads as TGTGCCAGCAGCGTACAGCAGGGCTATGGCTACACCTTC. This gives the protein CASSVQQGYGYTF.

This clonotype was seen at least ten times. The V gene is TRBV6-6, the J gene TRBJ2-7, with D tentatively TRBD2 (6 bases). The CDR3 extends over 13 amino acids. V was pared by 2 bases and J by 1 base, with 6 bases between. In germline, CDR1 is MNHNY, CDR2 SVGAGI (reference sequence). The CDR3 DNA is TGTGCCAGCAGTTACGCGGGATCCTACGAGCAGTACTTC. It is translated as CASSYAGSYEQYF.

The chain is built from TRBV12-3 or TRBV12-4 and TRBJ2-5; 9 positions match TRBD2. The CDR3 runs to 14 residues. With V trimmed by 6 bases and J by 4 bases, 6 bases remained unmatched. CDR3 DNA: TGTGCCAGCAGATTCCCAGCGGGGGGAGAGACCCAGTACTTC. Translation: CASRFPAGGETQYF.

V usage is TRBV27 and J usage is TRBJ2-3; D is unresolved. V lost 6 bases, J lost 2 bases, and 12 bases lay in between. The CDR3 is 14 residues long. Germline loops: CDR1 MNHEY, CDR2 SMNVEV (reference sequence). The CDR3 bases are TGTGCCAGCAGGGGCTTTCCCAACACAGATACGCAGTATTTT. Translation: CASRGFPNTDTQYF.

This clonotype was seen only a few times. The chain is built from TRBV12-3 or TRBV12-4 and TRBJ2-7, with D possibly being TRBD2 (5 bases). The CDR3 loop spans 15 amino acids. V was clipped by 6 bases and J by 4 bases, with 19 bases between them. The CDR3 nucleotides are TGTGCCAGCAGCCCCGGTGGAGGTCCTCCTTACGAGCAGTACTTC. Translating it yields CASSPGGGPPYEQYF.

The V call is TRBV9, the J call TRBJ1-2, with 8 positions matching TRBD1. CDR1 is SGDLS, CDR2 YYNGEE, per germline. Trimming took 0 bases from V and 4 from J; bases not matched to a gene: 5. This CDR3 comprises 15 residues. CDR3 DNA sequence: TGTGCCAGCAGCGTAGAGGGGACAGGCTTCTATGGCTACACCTTC. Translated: CASSVEGTGFYGYTF.